Reported below is one TCR beta chain. Its specificity is not known. The sample comes from a study of T-cell reconstitution after alpha-beta-depleted transplantation in children. Study results and limitations: T cells produced anew were the main source of T-cell counts and diversity one year after transplant. Several patients had high TCRbeta diversity at day 60; it came from surviving recipient T cells and thymic progenitors.

Molecular barcoding with unique molecular identifiers was used for the TCRbeta library. TCRdb independently ran MiXCR on the PCR reads; one entry per CDR3 protein. The repertoire holds about a million distinct CDR3 sequences, 25% to 30% seen once, with about 28% in the top ten. V lost 2 bases and J lost 1, with 12 bases in between. Per the germline V gene, CDR1 is MNHEY and CDR2 is SVGAGI. The length of the CDR3 is 15 residues. Sequences were derived from PBMCs, mostly from graft donor cells, sampled 360 days after TCRalphabeta/CD19-depleted stem cell transplant. The chain uses TRBV6-5 and TRBJ2-7, with TRBD1 as a possible D gene (7 bases). The origin of this receptor is a boy under three years old who had a stem cell transplant for SCID, so the T cells may come from the graft donor. CDR3 amino acids: CASSYQGGSSYEQYF. The CDR3 DNA sequence: TGTGCCAGCAGTTACCAGGGGGGTTCGTCCTACGAGCAGTACTTC.